These 23 T cell receptor beta chains were all obtained from the same sample, sequenced in a study of blood T cell repertoires in COVID-19. Clones were sequenced by immunoSEQ multiplex PCR, and TCRdb holds only the in-frame ones, with some missing. The sample carries over 200,000 clones, about 89% recorded once. The source material was PBMCs or T cells enriched from blood (not recorded which). The receptors originated from a man between 35 and 55 years old who had recovered from COVID-19.

The V call is TRBV9, the J call TRBJ1-3; 7 positions match TRBD1. Germline CDR1 is SGDLS and CDR2 is YYNGEE. This CDR3 has 16 residues. V lost 3 bases, J lost 4 bases, and 10 bases stayed unmatched. The CDR3 region has the DNA TGTGCCAGCAGCGAACGACAGGGCTCGGCGGGAAACACCATATATTTT. Translation: CASSERQGSAGNTIYF. Full variable domain (rest looked up from reference TRBV9 and TRBJ1-3): DSGVTQTPKHLITATGQRVTLRCSPRSGDLSVYWYQQSLDQGLQFLIQYYNGEERAKGNILERFSAQQFPDLHSELNLSSLELGDSALYFCASSERQGSAGNTIYFGEGSWLTVV.

V is TRBV11-3 and J is TRBJ1-1; 8 bases match TRBD1. This CDR3 contains 15 residues. J gave up 5 bases and V 4 bases, and 9 bases lay outside the gene matches. Germline CDR1 SGHNT, CDR2 YENEEA. CDR3 loop: CASSYTETGVTEAFF. The DNA of the CDR3 is TGTGCCAGCAGCTACACAGAGACAGGGGTGACTGAAGCTTTCTTT. Full variable domain (rest looked up from reference TRBV11-3 and TRBJ1-1): EAGVVQSPRYKIIEKKQPVAFWCNPISGHNTLYWYLQNLGQGPELLIRYENEEAVDDSQLPKDRFSAERLKGVDSTLKIQPAELGDSAVYLCASSYTETGVTEAFFGQGTRLTVV.

This sequence joins TRBV11-2 and TRBJ2-7, with 9 bases lining up with TRBD1. This CDR3 contains 14 residues. From germline, CDR1 is SGHAT and CDR2 FQNNGV. V lost 6 bases and J lost 4; bases outside the gene matches: 7. The CDR3 sequence is CASSRSGQGYEQYF. CDR3 nucleotides: TGTGCCAGCAGTCGATCGGGACAGGGTTACGAGCAGTACTTC.

V is TRBV30 and J is TRBJ2-5, with TRBD2 matching over 8 bases. The V gene's germline CDR1 is GTSNPN and CDR2 SVGIG (reference sequence). V dropped 2 bases and J dropped 6; count of bases not matched to a gene: 5. This CDR3 spans 13 amino acids. CDR3 in DNA: TGTGCCTGGAGTTTAAGCGGGGGTAAGACCCAGTACTTC. Its protein is CAWSLSGGKTQYF.

The rearrangement links TRBV5-1 to TRBJ2-3; 9 nucleotides agree with TRBD1. Germline CDR1 SGHRS, CDR2 YFSETQ. Trimming cost V 2 bases and J 0 bases; bases outside gene matches: 7. The CDR3 is 17 residues long. The CDR3 DNA sequence: TGCGCCAGCAGCTTTGGTGGGACAGGGTCGAGCACAGATACGCAGTATTTT. This sequence encodes CASSFGGTGSSTDTQYF. The variable domain in full, completed from reference TRBV5-1 and TRBJ2-3, reads KAGVTQTPRYLIKTRGQQVTLSCSPISGHRSVSWYQQTPGQGLQFLFEYFSETQRNKGNFPGRFSGRQFSNSRSEMNVSTLELGDSALYLCASSFGGTGSSTDTQYFGPGTRLTVL.

The rearrangement joins TRBV5-1 to TRBJ2-1, with 8 positions matching TRBD1. The CDR3 totals 15 residues. The germline V gene has CDR1 SGHRS and CDR2 YFSETQ. The V segment lost 1 base and the J segment 2 bases; nucleotides outside the gene matches: 2. The DNA for the CDR3 is TGCGCCAGCAGCTTGACAGGGGGGACCTACAATGAGCAGTTCTTC. This translates into CASSLTGGTYNEQFF. The full variable domain, in which reference TRBV5-1 and TRBJ2-1 provide the parts outside the CDR3, is KAGVTQTPRYLIKTRGQQVTLSCSPISGHRSVSWYQQTPGQGLQFLFEYFSETQRNKGNFPGRFSGRQFSNSRSEMNVSTLELGDSALYLCASSLTGGTYNEQFFGPGTRLTVL.

This chain uses TRBV19 with TRBJ2-7; D is unclear. The CDR3 consists of 13 residues. The germline V gene has CDR1 LNHDA and CDR2 SQIVND (reference sequence). Between the trimmed V and J ends, which lost 5 bases and 3 bases, there was a span of 11 bases. CDR3 sequence reads: CASSADIVYEQYF. Here the CDR3 DNA reads TGTGCCAGTAGTGCCGACATTGTCTACGAGCAGTACTTC.

The rearrangement joins TRBV3-1 (or the pseudogene TRBV3-2) to TRBJ2-1; 13 nucleotides line up with TRBD2. V was pared by 5 bases and J by 9 bases, with 4 bases of the junction left unmatched. Germline assignment: CDR1 LGHDT and CDR2 YNNKEL (reference sequence). The CDR3 is 14 amino acids. CDR3 nucleotides: TGTGCCAGCAGCACTAGCGGGAGGGGAACTGAGCAGTTCTTC. Translated: CASSTSGRGTEQFF.

The V call is TRBV19, the J call TRBJ1-2; the match to TRBD1 covers 9 bases. Germline CDR1 reads LNHDA; CDR2 reads SQIVND (reference sequence). With V trimmed by 4 bases and J by 5 bases, 11 bases remained unmatched. The CDR3 is 16 residues long. The DNA for the CDR3 is TGTGCCAGTAGTAAGGGACAGGGAAACGCCGAATATGGCTACACCTTC. Translated, it gives CASSKGQGNAEYGYTF.

This clone was detected only once. This chain links TRBV5-1 with TRBJ1-5; D unresolved. Trimming pared 0 bases from V and 0 bases from J, leaving 13 bases between. The CDR3 runs to 17 residues. Per germline, CDR1 SGHRS and CDR2 YFSETQ. The CDR3 sequence is CASSLGPEWYSNQPQHF. DNA for the CDR3: TGCGCCAGCAGCTTGGGGCCAGAATGGTATAGCAATCAGCCCCAGCATTTT.

The V and J genes are TRBV30 and TRBJ1-3; TRBD1 might be the D (5 bases). CDR1 is GTSNPN, CDR2 SVGIG, per germline (reference sequence). This CDR3 has 16 residues. Trimming stripped 2 bases from V and 0 bases from J, with 14 bases between. The CDR3 nucleotides are TGTGCCTGGAGTAGAAGCCGCGGGGGCTCTGGAAACACCATATATTTT. Its translation is CAWSRSRGGSGNTIYF.

This clone has a single count. This chain connects TRBV7-2 to TRBJ1-1, with TRBD1 matching 12 bases. The V gene's germline CDR1 is SGHTA and CDR2 FQGNSA. This CDR3 comprises 16 residues. The V gene end was trimmed by 0 bases and the J gene end by 6 bases; junction bases not matched to a gene: 5. The CDR3 nucleotides are TGTGCCAGCAGCTTAGCCGGGACAGGGGGCGTCGCTGAAGCTTTCTTT. It specifies CASSLAGTGGVAEAFF. The full variable domain, its missing parts supplied by reference TRBV7-2 and TRBJ1-1, is GAGVSQSPSNKVTEKGKDVELRCDPISGHTALYWYRQSLGQGLEFLIYFQGNSAPDKSGLPSDRFSAERTGGSVSTLTIQRTQQEDSAVYLCASSLAGTGGVAEAFFGQGTRLTVV.

The rearrangement links TRBV7-6 to TRBJ1-1, with a weak D call TRBD1 (6 bases). Deletions cut 5 bases from V and 6 bases from J, with 19 bases between. CDR3 length equals 15 residues. Germline values: CDR1 SGHVS, CDR2 FNYEAQ. The CDR3 reads CASSKQSNRAAEAFF. DNA of the CDR3: TGTGCCAGCAGCAAGCAGTCCAACAGGGCGGCTGAAGCTTTCTTT. The full variable domain, with the rest looked up from reference TRBV7-6 and TRBJ1-1, is GAGVSQSPRYKVTKRGQDVALRCDPISGHVSLYWYRQALGQGPEFLTYFNYEAQQDKSGLPNDRFSAERPEGSISTLTIQRTEQRDSAMYRCASSKQSNRAAEAFFGQGTRLTVV.

The V and J genes are TRBV5-1 and TRBJ2-1, with D possibly being TRBD2 (7 bases). V dropped 4 bases and J dropped 4 bases, with 18 bases sitting between them. This CDR3 region has 16 residues. Germline V gene lookup returns CDR1 SGHRS and CDR2 YFSETQ. CDR3 loop: CASSLRGAGEYNEQFF. CDR3 nucleotides: TGCGCCAGCAGCCTACGGGGGGCCGGGGAGTACAATGAGCAGTTCTTC.

The chain combines TRBV5-1 with TRBJ1-2, with D hard to call. The germline V gene encodes CDR1 SGHRS and CDR2 YFSETQ. The V end was cut by 4 bases, the J end by 0 bases, with 7 bases between. The CDR3 has 13 residues. CDR3 in amino acids: CASSVSSNYGYTF. CDR3 nucleotides: TGCGCCAGCAGCGTGAGTTCTAACTATGGCTACACCTTC. The full variable domain, in which reference TRBV5-1 and TRBJ1-2 provide the parts outside the CDR3, is KAGVTQTPRYLIKTRGQQVTLSCSPISGHRSVSWYQQTPGQGLQFLFEYFSETQRNKGNFPGRFSGRQFSNSRSEMNVSTLELGDSALYLCASSVSSNYGYTFGSGTRLTVV.

In this sample, this clone turned up once. V gene TRBV18 combines with J gene TRBJ1-1, with 8 bases lining up with TRBD1. The length of the CDR3 is 15 residues. Trimming removed 3 bases from V and 1 base from J; junction bases left unmatched: 4. Germline CDR1 reads KGHSH; CDR2 reads LQKENI. CDR3 in amino acids: CASSPRTGTNTEAFF. DNA of the CDR3: TGTGCCAGCTCACCCAGGACAGGGACGAACACTGAAGCTTTCTTT.

CDR3 loop: CASSYRGYNSPLHF. The CDR3, as DNA: TGTGCCAGCAGTTACAGGGGTTATAATTCACCCCTCCACTTT. The chain recombines TRBV6-5 with TRBJ1-6; TRBD1 is a possible D gene (5 bases). Trimming took off 2 bases at V and 4 bases at J, with 6 bases between the two ends. Germline CDR1 reads MNHEY; CDR2 reads SVGAGI. The CDR3 length is 14 residues.

The chain combines TRBV11-2 with TRBJ2-1; 11 bases fit TRBD2. Trimming took 4 bases from V and 2 from J; bases not matched to a gene: 4. The CDR3 has 16 amino acids. Per germline, CDR1 SGHAT and CDR2 FQNNGV. The CDR3 DNA sequence: TGTGCCAGCAGCTCCGTTAGCGGGGGGGCCTACAATGAGCAGTTCTTC. It yields the protein CASSSVSGGAYNEQFF.

Note on this clone: Just one base apart from a much larger clone, this may be a read error. The chain is built from TRBV7-9 and TRBJ1-5; D is unclear. Germline CDR1 and CDR2: SEHNR and FQNEAQ (reference sequence). V lost 3 bases, J lost 0 bases, and 6 bases lay in between. The CDR3 totals 14 residues. The CDR3 reads CASSFTDSNQPQHF. As DNA, the CDR3 is TGTGCCAGCAGCTTCACAGATAGCAATCAGCCCCAGCATTTT.

The rearrangement uses TRBV3-1 (or the pseudogene TRBV3-2) and TRBJ2-3, with D unresolved. CDR3 length: 16 amino acids. Germline CDR1 reads LGHDT; CDR2 reads YNNKEL (reference sequence). Trimming cost V 1 base and J 0 bases, with 11 bases left between them. CDR3 sequence reads: CASSQAPLESTDTQYF. The CDR3 nucleotides are TGTGCCAGCAGCCAAGCTCCATTGGAGAGCACAGATACGCAGTATTTT.

This chain uses TRBV30 with TRBJ2-5; D perhaps matches TRBD2 (6 bases). Germline assignment: CDR1 GTSNPN and CDR2 SVGIG (reference sequence). V was clipped by 0 bases and J by 4 bases, with 15 bases between them. The CDR3 totals 15 residues. The CDR3 region is CAWSVRAGSGETQYF. The CDR3 nucleotides read TGTGCCTGGAGTGTACGGGCGGGGTCGGGAGAGACCCAGTACTTC.

This rearrangement joins TRBV5-4 to TRBJ2-5; 9 bases map to TRBD2. V was pared by 4 bases and J by 3 bases, with 10 bases of the junction left unmatched. The CDR3 spans 16 residues. CDR1 and CDR2 from the germline V gene are SGHNT and YYREEE (reference sequence). The CDR3 is CASSPWRAGGEETQYF. In DNA form, the CDR3 reads TGTGCCAGCAGCCCCTGGAGGGCGGGGGGGGAAGAGACCCAGTACTTC.

The genes are TRBV5-6 and TRBJ1-1; D may be TRBD1 (5 bases). The CDR3 extends over 16 amino acids. Trimming stripped 0 bases from V and 4 bases from J, with 16 bases between. The germline V gene has CDR1 SGHDT and CDR2 YYEEEE. The CDR3 protein is CASSLAGSGSGTEAFF. The CDR3 bases are TGTGCCAGCAGCTTGGCAGGGTCAGGGTCGGGCACTGAAGCTTTCTTT.